This passage covers 12 T cell receptor beta chains from one sample sequenced in a study of T cell responses to AZD1222 COVID-19 vaccine. Method: immunoSEQ multiplex PCR; TCRdb's copy keeps in-frame clones and lacks some. The data show approximately 70,000 clones, 80% to 90% seen once. This sample comprised peripheral blood, obtained on day 0 of AZD1222 vaccination. These receptors were collected from an adult in good health.

The chain carries TRBV7-9 and TRBJ2-5, with 7 bases matching TRBD1. The CDR3 is made up of 15 amino acids. Trimming removed 5 bases from V and 5 bases from J; junction bases left unmatched: 11. Germline loops: CDR1 SEHNR, CDR2 FQNEAQ (reference sequence). The CDR3 DNA reads TGTGCCAGCAGCCAGAATGAGGGGGCCCGGGAGACCCAGTACTTC. Amino acid sequence: CASSQNEGARETQYF.

This chain uses TRBV7-8 with TRBJ1-6; D unresolved. Germline V gene sequence: CDR1 SGHVS, CDR2 FQNEAQ. The CDR3 length is 17 residues. Trimming shortened V by 5 bases and J by 0 bases, and 14 bases separated the two germline ends. CDR3 loop: CASSPPGSLSYNSPLHF. The CDR3 nucleotides read TGTGCCAGCAGCCCGCCGGGGAGCCTCTCCTATAATTCACCCCTCCACTTT.

The V and J genes are TRBV5-6 and TRBJ1-1, with a possible D match to TRBD1 (5 bases). V dropped 4 bases and J dropped 3 bases, with 10 bases sitting between them. The V gene's germline CDR1 is SGHDT and CDR2 YYEEEE. CDR3 length: 13 residues. CDR3 sequence: CASSGGRHTEAFF. CDR3 DNA: TGTGCCAGCAGCGGGGGACGGCACACTGAAGCTTTCTTT.

This clone was seen only a few times. The chain has TRBV6-6 and TRBJ2-7, with TRBD1 matching over 10 bases. With V trimmed by 5 bases and J by 6 bases, 7 bases remained unmatched. Germline CDR1 reads MNHNY; CDR2 reads SVGAGI (reference sequence). This CDR3 spans 14 amino acids. The CDR3 sequence is CASSLGTGVPEQYF. The CDR3 DNA is TGTGCCAGCAGTCTAGGGACAGGGGTGCCCGAGCAGTACTTC.

The rearrangement joins TRBV6-5 to TRBJ2-2; 7 bases match TRBD1. Germline CDR1 reads MNHEY; CDR2 reads SVGAGI. V dropped 4 bases and J dropped 5; count of bases not matched to a gene: 10. This CDR3 region has 16 residues. The CDR3 bases are TGTGCCAGCAGTTCCTTCACCGGGACAGAAACCGGGGAGCTGTTTTTT. Translation: CASSSFTGTETGELFF.

The V call is TRBV14, the J call TRBJ2-3, with D uncertain. The CDR3 is made up of 13 amino acids. Germline CDR1 and CDR2: SGHDN and FVKESK. Trimming shortened V by 0 bases and J by 5 bases, and 6 bases separated the two germline ends. The CDR3 DNA reads as TGTGCCAGCAGCCAAGATCCCGGAGATACGCAGTATTTT. Its translation: CASSQDPGDTQYF.

The chain combines TRBV28 with TRBJ1-5; D unclear. CDR3 length equals 13 residues. Trimming stripped 2 bases from V and 0 bases from J, with 2 bases between. The germline gives CDR1 MDHEN, CDR2 SYDVKM. The CDR3 is CASSLDSNQPQHF. The DNA of the CDR3 is TGTGCCAGCAGTTTAGATAGCAATCAGCCCCAGCATTTT.

This chain joins TRBV20-1 and TRBJ2-7, with 8 positions matching TRBD2. The CDR3 length is 15 residues. Trimming removed 3 bases from V and 3 bases from J; junction bases left unmatched: 10. In germline, CDR1 is DFQATT, CDR2 SNEGSKA (reference sequence). The CDR3 DNA reads TGCAGTGCTAGTGGTGTGCGGGGACTAGACTACGAGCAGTACTTC. Its protein is CSASGVRGLDYEQYF.

The chain links TRBV19 to TRBJ2-3; D call uncertain. Deletions cut 5 bases from V and 6 bases from J, with 6 bases between. The germline V gene has CDR1 LNHDA and CDR2 SQIVND (reference sequence). This CDR3 has 11 residues. DNA for the CDR3: TGTGCCAGTAGTGTAGGGGATACGCAGTATTTT. It specifies CASSVGDTQYF.

The J gene is TRBJ1-1, the V gene TRBV28; D is undetermined. Trimming cost V 6 bases and J 3 bases, with 5 bases left between them. The CDR3 length is 11 residues. The germline gives CDR1 MDHEN, CDR2 SYDVKM. CDR3 in DNA: TGTGCCAGCAGCCCACACACTGAAGCTTTCTTT. Amino acids: CASSPHTEAFF.

J is TRBJ2-3 and V is TRBV7-2, with D tentatively TRBD2 (6 bases). The ends were cut back, 5 bases at V and 1 base at J, with 22 bases in the middle. The germline V gene has CDR1 SGHTA and CDR2 FQGNSA. The CDR3 is made up of 18 amino acids. CDR3 DNA: TGTGCCAGCAGCCCCCGGACTGGCGGGATCCTTGGCACAGATACGCAGTATTTT. Translating it yields CASSPRTGGILGTDTQYF. The whole variable domain, remainder taken from reference TRBV7-2 and TRBJ2-3, is GAGVSQSPSNKVTEKGKDVELRCDPISGHTALYWYRQSLGQGLEFLIYFQGNSAPDKSGLPSDRFSAERTGGSVSTLTIQRTQQEDSAVYLCASSPRTGGILGTDTQYFGPGTRLTVL.

The chain couples TRBV6-5 to TRBJ2-3; D possibly matches TRBD1 or TRBD2 (5 bases each). Trimming removed 7 bases from V and 1 base from J, with 15 bases in between. This CDR3 has 15 residues. Germline CDR1 reads MNHEY; CDR2 reads SVGAGI. DNA of the CDR3: TGTGCCAGCAACCTAGGGGACCACGGCACAGATACGCAGTATTTT. Encoded protein: CASNLGDHGTDTQYF.